These 26 T cell receptor beta chains were all obtained from the same sample, sequenced in a study of blood T cell repertoires in COVID-19. Sequenced by immunoSEQ multiplex PCR; TCRdb stores in-frame clones only, minus some. The table has about 140,000 clones, about 84% seen once; the top ten hold 1.5% to 2%. Sequencing was done on a sample of PBMCs or T cells enriched from blood (not recorded which). These TCRs come from a woman between 18 and 29 years old who had been exposed to COVID-19.

With respect to this clone: The sample holds other DNA sequences that translate to the same CDR3. The genes are TRBV11-3 and TRBJ1-1, with D tentatively TRBD1 (6 bases). From germline, CDR1 is SGHNT and CDR2 YENEEA. The V and J ends lost 4 bases and 5 bases respectively, with 11 bases between them. This CDR3 comprises 13 residues. The DNA of the CDR3 is TGTGCCAGCAGCTCCAGGGGTTGGACTGAAGCTTTCTTT. As protein: CASSSRGWTEAFF.

The V and J genes are TRBV5-8 and TRBJ2-7; D is uncertain. The CDR3 totals 12 residues. With 3 bases removed from V and 4 bases from J, the gap between germline ends came to 8 bases. Germline CDR1 reads SGHTS; CDR2 reads YDEGEE. The CDR3 sequence: CASSSNRYEQYF. DNA of the CDR3: TGTGCCAGCAGCTCTAATCGATACGAGCAGTACTTC.

The V call is TRBV24-1, the J call TRBJ2-7; the match to TRBD1 covers 7 bases. Germline V gives CDR1 KGHDR, CDR2 SFDVKD. The CDR3 has 14 residues. With 4 bases clipped from V and 6 bases from J, the junction kept 8 bases outside the gene matches. Here the CDR3 reads CATSETGSPSEQYF. The CDR3 nucleotides read TGTGCCACCAGTGAGACAGGGTCCCCGAGCGAGCAGTACTTC.

The chain couples TRBV28 to TRBJ1-5, with D perhaps TRBD1 (6 bases). Trimming left V 5 bases short and J 4 bases short, with 18 bases between. Germline V gives CDR1 MDHEN, CDR2 SYDVKM. The CDR3 is 16 residues long. The CDR3 protein is CASSRTGTTVNQPQHF. The CDR3 region has the DNA TGTGCCAGCAGTCGGACCGGGACAACAGTAAATCAGCCCCAGCATTTT.

The J gene is TRBJ2-2, the V gene TRBV28; D is unresolved. Germline values: CDR1 MDHEN, CDR2 SYDVKM. V lost 8 bases to trimming and J lost 6 bases, with 19 bases between them. The CDR3 is 15 amino acids. CDR3 loop: CASSFGRSDSGELFF. The CDR3 DNA reads as TGTGCCAGCTCCTTTGGCAGGTCGGATTCCGGGGAGCTGTTTTTT.

The chain joins TRBV2 to TRBJ1-2; the match to TRBD1 covers 7 bases. Per germline, CDR1 SNHLY and CDR2 FYNNEI. This CDR3 has 11 residues. The V and J ends lost 6 bases and 5 bases, in that order; junction bases with no gene match: 0. CDR3 DNA: TGTGCCAGCAGGACAGGGTATGGCTACACCTTC. Translated, it gives CASRTGYGYTF.

The chain combines TRBV13 with TRBJ2-3, with unresolved D. The CDR3 runs to 15 residues. The germline gives CDR1 PRHDT, CDR2 FYEKMQ (reference sequence). V gave up 0 bases and J gave up 1 base, with 8 bases separating them. The CDR3 sequence: CASSLGTQGTDTQYF. The CDR3 region has the DNA TGTGCCAGCAGCTTAGGCACTCAGGGCACAGATACGCAGTATTTT.

This clone was observed a handful of times. This sequence joins TRBV2 and TRBJ2-7; a weak D match, TRBD1 (6 bases). Germline V lookup: CDR1 SNHLY, CDR2 FYNNEI. The CDR3 sequence is 12 residues long. V lost 6 bases, J lost 3 bases, and 9 bases lay in between. The DNA of the CDR3 is TGTGCCAGCAGCCTGACAGGCTACGAGCAGTACTTC. Protein sequence: CASSLTGYEQYF.

This clone was observed at least ten times. The chain is built from TRBV13 and TRBJ2-7; tentatively, D is TRBD2 (5 bases). CDR3 length equals 12 residues. V was shortened by 1 base and J by 7 bases, with 8 bases between the two germline ends. In germline, CDR1 is PRHDT, CDR2 FYEKMQ (reference sequence). In DNA, the CDR3 is TGTGCCAGCAGCTTAGATGGGAGTGAGCAGTACTTC. Its translation is CASSLDGSEQYF. The full variable domain, in which reference TRBV13 and TRBJ2-7 provide the parts outside the CDR3, is AAGVIQSPRHLIKEKRETATLKCYPIPRHDTVYWYQQGPGQDPQFLISFYEKMQSDKGSIPDRFSAQQFSDYHSELNMSSLELGDSALYFCASSLDGSEQYFGPGTRLTVT.

CDR3 loop: CATSTGRSLAQETQYF. The CDR3, as DNA: TGTGCCACCAGCACCGGACGGTCGCTAGCACAAGAGACCCAGTACTTC. This chain joins TRBV15 and TRBJ2-5; TRBD2 might be the D (5 bases). CDR3 length: 16 residues. The V gene lost 4 bases and the J gene lost 2 bases, with 17 bases spanning the gap. Germline lookup yields CDR1 LNHNV and CDR2 YYDKDF (reference sequence).

As regards this clone: The same CDR3 is also encoded by other DNA sequences in this sample. This chain connects TRBV12-3 or TRBV12-4 to TRBJ1-2; 9 nucleotides align to TRBD1. V lost 6 bases and J lost 4; bases outside the gene matches: 3. The CDR3 spans 13 residues. CDR3 nucleotide sequence: TGTGCCAGCAGCCAGGGACAGGGCTATGGCTACACCTTC. Protein sequence: CASSQGQGYGYTF.

This chain joins TRBV9 and TRBJ2-1; D not resolved. Germline CDR1 and CDR2: SGDLS and YYNGEE. This CDR3 is built from 14 residues. Trimming took 4 bases from V and 7 from J, leaving 15 bases between them. The CDR3 DNA sequence: TGTGCCAGCAGCCCAGGATCCCCTCGGAATGAGCAGTTCTTC. Protein sequence: CASSPGSPRNEQFF.

To note about this clone: The same CDR3 arises from other DNA sequences in this sample as well. This chain uses TRBV27 with TRBJ1-1; a weak D match, TRBD1 (5 bases). The CDR3 has 13 amino acids. Deletions cut 2 bases from V and 1 base from J, with 5 bases between. Per the germline V gene, CDR1 is MNHEY and CDR2 is SMNVEV (reference sequence). CDR3 sequence (DNA): TGTGCCAGCAGTTTACAGGGGAACACTGAAGCTTTCTTT. Protein sequence: CASSLQGNTEAFF.

In DNA, the CDR3 is TGTGCCAGCAGCCCCCCCACAGGTGGCTACACCTTC. It specifies CASSPPTGGYTF. The chain has TRBV4-2 and TRBJ1-2, with a possible D match to TRBD1 (5 bases). CDR1 LGHNA and CDR2 YNFKEQ come from the germline V gene. The CDR3 consists of 12 residues. Trimming removed 4 bases from V and 7 bases from J, with 10 bases in between.

The rearrangement links TRBV7-3 to TRBJ1-1; D is possibly TRBD1 (6 bases). This CDR3 is built from 15 residues. Germline CDR1 is SGHTA and CDR2 is FQGTGA. Trimming took off 5 bases at V and 1 base at J, with 14 bases between the two ends. DNA for the CDR3: TGTGCCAGCAGCCCTCTCTCGACAGGGAACACTGAAGCTTTCTTT. The encoded protein is CASSPLSTGNTEAFF.

Written as DNA, the CDR3 is TGTGCCAGCAGCCCTAAGGGGGACCTTCACTATGGCTACACCTTC. This sequence encodes CASSPKGDLHYGYTF. The rearrangement links TRBV27 to TRBJ1-2; a weak D match, TRBD1 (6 bases). V lost 6 bases, J lost 3 bases, and 17 bases lay in between. In germline, CDR1 is MNHEY, CDR2 SMNVEV (reference sequence). The CDR3 runs 15 residues.

This clone was counted only a few times. The CDR3 reads CASSYRASGRDKNIQYF. DNA of the CDR3: TGTGCCAGCAGTTACAGGGCTAGCGGGAGGGATAAAAACATTCAGTACTTC. V usage is TRBV6-2 or TRBV6-3 and J usage is TRBJ2-4, with 12 bases matching TRBD2. V lost 2 bases to trimming and J lost 4 bases; unmatched junction nucleotides: 6. The germline V gene has CDR1 MNHEY and CDR2 SVGEGT. The CDR3 has 17 amino acids.

The rearrangement uses TRBV9 and TRBJ1-4, with 7 nucleotides matching TRBD1. CDR3 length: 18 amino acids. V dropped 3 bases and J dropped 8; count of bases not matched to a gene: 19. Germline assignment: CDR1 SGDLS and CDR2 YYNGEE. The CDR3, as DNA: TGTGCCAGCAGCGGGACCCAAAGAGCAGGGGGTTCGGGGGAAAAACTGTTTTTT. Its protein product is CASSGTQRAGGSGEKLFF.

J is TRBJ1-5 and V is TRBV7-9; 8 bases align to TRBD1. Per the germline V gene, CDR1 is SEHNR and CDR2 is FQNEAQ (reference sequence). This CDR3 is 17 amino acids long. V gave up 1 base and J gave up 2 bases; unmatched junction bases: 7. CDR3 coding DNA: TGTGCCAGCAGCTTAGAAAGTGGACAGGGAGGCAATCAGCCCCAGCATTTT. It yields the protein CASSLESGQGGNQPQHF.

This chain uses TRBV28 with TRBJ1-2; D remains unclear. With 5 bases removed from V and 5 bases from J, the gap between germline ends came to 18 bases. The V gene's germline CDR1 is MDHEN and CDR2 SYDVKM. CDR3 length: 15 amino acids. The CDR3 protein is CASSGSVSGLYGYTF. For the CDR3, the DNA is TGTGCCAGCAGTGGCAGTGTCTCTGGGCTATATGGCTACACCTTC.

The chain links TRBV28 to TRBJ1-6, with TRBD1 matching over 9 bases. The germline gives CDR1 MDHEN, CDR2 SYDVKM. There are 16 residues in the CDR3. V shed 4 bases and J 6 bases; nucleotides not matched to a gene: 7. The CDR3 coding sequence is TGTGCCAGCAGTTCCGGGACAGGGCCTGTTAATTCACCCCTCCACTTT. Translated: CASSSGTGPVNSPLHF.

This clone was counted many times. The V and J genes are TRBV7-3 and TRBJ2-2; 7 nucleotides line up with TRBD2. V shed 2 bases and J 6 bases; nucleotides not matched to a gene: 9. The germline gives CDR1 SGHTA, CDR2 FQGTGA. This CDR3 comprises 16 residues. The CDR3 reads CASSLYAASGAGELFF. The CDR3 bases are TGTGCCAGCAGCTTATATGCGGCTAGCGGAGCCGGGGAGCTGTTTTTT.

The chain combines TRBV18 with TRBJ1-2; D is perhaps TRBD1 (6 bases). Germline assignment: CDR1 KGHSH and CDR2 LQKENI. This CDR3 has 14 residues. The V end was cut by 0 bases, the J end by 2 bases, with 7 bases between. CDR3 residues: CASSPPDRNYGYTF. Here the CDR3 DNA reads TGTGCCAGCTCACCACCCGACAGGAACTATGGCTACACCTTC. Complete variable domain (other parts from reference TRBV18 and TRBJ1-2): NAGVMQNPRHLVRRRGQEARLRCSPMKGHSHVYWYRQLPEEGLKFMVYLQKENIIDESGMPKERFSAEFPKEGPSILRIQQVVRGDSAAYFCASSPPDRNYGYTFGSGTRLTVV.

This sequence joins TRBV27 and TRBJ1-5, with unresolved D. The CDR3 runs to 14 residues. Trimming cost V 5 bases and J 4 bases, with 12 bases left between them. Germline V gives CDR1 MNHEY, CDR2 SMNVEV (reference sequence). The CDR3 spells CASSARLGNQPQHF. CDR3 in DNA: TGTGCCAGCAGTGCCAGGCTTGGAAATCAGCCCCAGCATTTT.

The chain uses TRBV18 and TRBJ1-3; 7 bases align to TRBD1. This CDR3 has 15 residues. Germline values: CDR1 KGHSH, CDR2 LQKENI. The junction had 0 bases not matched to a gene; V was cut back by 1 base and J by 0 bases. This CDR3 reads CASSPRDSSGNTIYF. In DNA form, the CDR3 reads TGTGCCAGCTCACCACGGGACAGCTCTGGAAACACCATATATTTT.

The chain links TRBV19 to TRBJ2-5; TRBD1 matches at 9 bases. This CDR3 has 15 residues. V shed 5 bases and J 4 bases; nucleotides not matched to a gene: 8. Germline V gives CDR1 LNHDA, CDR2 SQIVND (reference sequence). DNA for the CDR3: TGTGCCAGTAGTTCCCCCCGGGGACAGGGAGAGACCCAGTACTTC. Its protein is CASSSPRGQGETQYF. The full variable domain, rest sourced from reference TRBV19 and TRBJ2-5, is DGGITQSPKYLFRKEGQNVTLSCEQNLNHDAMYWYRQDPGQGLRLIYYSQIVNDFQKGDIAEGYSVSREKKESFPLTVTSAQKNPTAFYLCASSSPRGQGETQYFGPGTRLLVL.